This entry lists 25 T cell receptor beta chains sequenced from one sample in a study of blood T cells in healthy people across ages. Next came a second PCR, run for roughly 6 to 11 cycles, which used a sample-barcoded 5' primer along with a J-beta primer mix. One entry per CDR3 protein, called by TCRdb with MiXCR from the 5' RACE reads. The table records about 830,000 distinct CDR3 sequences, less than 80% of them present only once. Sequenced material: blood. These receptor sequences come from a man aged 30-40 years in good health.

The chain has TRBV20-1 and TRBJ1-5, with a weak D call TRBD1 (5 bases). This CDR3 has 15 residues. Germline V lookup: CDR1 DFQATT, CDR2 SNEGSKA (reference sequence). V was cut by 6 bases and J by 6 bases, with 21 bases left in between. The CDR3 bases are TGCAGTGCCTCCGAGGCTCAGGGCCCTGGTCAGCCCCAGCATTTT. The encoded protein is CSASEAQGPGQPQHF.

This chain links TRBV4-3 with TRBJ1-2; D call uncertain. From germline, CDR1 is LGHNA and CDR2 YSLEER. Trimming took 0 bases from V and 4 from J, leaving 9 bases between them. The CDR3 totals 14 residues. CDR3 amino acids: CASSQDGHSYGYTF. The CDR3 DNA follows: TGCGCCAGCAGCCAAGATGGCCATAGCTATGGCTACACCTTC.

In its sample, this clonotype was seen a few times. V gene TRBV20-1 combines with J gene TRBJ2-1, with 7 nucleotides matching TRBD1. The V gene's germline CDR1 is DFQATT and CDR2 SNEGSKA (reference sequence). V lost 4 bases to trimming and J lost 4 bases; unmatched junction nucleotides: 13. CDR3 size: 16 residues. The CDR3 is CSANFGRQGDYNEQFF. CDR3 DNA sequence: TGCAGTGCTAACTTTGGTCGGCAGGGGGATTACAATGAGCAGTTCTTC.

In DNA form, the CDR3 reads TGTGCCAGCAGTGAATTCGGGGGGGCATTCGGCTATGGCTACACCTTC. Amino acid sequence: CASSEFGGAFGYGYTF. The chain employs TRBV6-1 and TRBJ1-2; TRBD1 might be the D (6 bases). V dropped 2 bases and J dropped 4 bases, with 17 bases sitting between them. The length of the CDR3 is 16 residues. Germline assignment: CDR1 MNHNS and CDR2 SASEGT.

The chain is built from TRBV18 and TRBJ1-6; D gene uncertain. The CDR3 is 17 amino acids. CDR1 is KGHSH, CDR2 LQKENI, per germline. V shed 3 bases and J shed 0 bases, with 12 bases lying between them. CDR3 in amino acids: CASSPGLPSSYNSPLHF. DNA for the CDR3: TGTGCCAGCTCACCTGGCTTGCCAAGCTCCTATAATTCACCCCTCCACTTT.

In regard to this clonotype: Relative to the germline gene, one junction end is altered; a read error may explain this. The chain combines TRBV12-3 or TRBV12-4 with TRBJ2-5, with a tentative D call TRBD1 (5 bases). This CDR3 has 13 residues. CDR3 DNA: TGTGCCAACAGTTCCGTGGGGCAGGAGACCCGGTACTTC. Translating it yields CANSSVGQETRYF.

The CDR3 coding sequence is TGCGCCAGCAGCGTAGTAGCGGGGGGCGCAGATACGCAGTATTTT. Its translation: CASSVVAGGADTQYF. J is TRBJ2-3 and V is TRBV5-1; 10 nucleotides agree with TRBD2. The CDR3 has 15 residues. Germline CDR1 and CDR2: SGHRS and YFSETQ. The junction had 6 bases not matched to a gene; V was cut back by 4 bases and J by 4 bases. The full variable domain, completed using reference TRBV5-1 and TRBJ2-3, is KAGVTQTPRYLIKTRGQQVTLSCSPISGHRSVSWYQQTPGQGLQFLFEYFSETQRNKGNFPGRFSGRQFSNSRSEMNVSTLELGDSALYLCASSVVAGGADTQYFGPGTRLTVL.

This clonotype was seen a few times. As DNA, the CDR3 is TGCAGCGTGGCCCCTGGGAACTCTGGGGCCAACGTCCTGACTTTC. Amino acid sequence: CSVAPGNSGANVLTF. This chain connects TRBV29-1 to TRBJ2-6; D remains unclear. Germline V gene sequence: CDR1 SQVTM, CDR2 ANQGSEA. V was shortened by 6 bases and J by 0 bases, with 12 bases between the two germline ends. There are 15 residues in the CDR3.

This clonotype has just a few counts. V gene TRBV9 combines with J gene TRBJ2-1; D possibly corresponds to TRBD1 (5 bases). Trimming pared 0 bases from V and 4 bases from J, leaving 11 bases between. This CDR3 is built from 15 residues. The germline gives CDR1 SGDLS, CDR2 YYNGEE. The CDR3 is CASSVVGAEYNEQFF. The CDR3 coding sequence is TGTGCCAGCAGCGTAGTAGGGGCAGAATACAATGAGCAGTTCTTC.

The table lists this clonotype with a few counts. CDR3 in DNA: TGTGCCACCAGTGATTTGTCAGGCACAGATACGCAGTATTTT. It encodes CATSDLSGTDTQYF. The V call is TRBV24-1, the J call TRBJ2-3; unclear D gene. CDR1 is KGHDR and CDR2 is SFDVKD in the germline V gene. CDR3 size: 14 residues. V gave up 0 bases and J gave up 1 base, with 4 bases separating them.

V is TRBV9 and J is TRBJ2-7; 7 bases line up with TRBD1. Germline V gives CDR1 SGDLS, CDR2 YYNGEE. J was trimmed by 7 bases and V by 6 bases; bases with no gene match: 13. CDR3 length: 14 residues. The CDR3 loop is CASTPGTASNEQYF. CDR3 DNA: TGTGCCAGCACCCCCGGGACAGCCTCCAATGAGCAGTACTTC.

This clonotype was counted a few times. The V call is TRBV7-3, the J call TRBJ1-2; the match to TRBD1 covers 7 bases. Germline assignment: CDR1 SGHTA and CDR2 FQGTGA. CDR3 length: 16 residues. Trimming removed 5 bases from V and 0 bases from J; junction bases left unmatched: 9. This chain's CDR3 is CASSQLGGTANYGYTF. CDR3 sequence (DNA): TGTGCCAGCAGCCAATTAGGGGGGACAGCTAACTATGGCTACACCTTC.

This clonotype turned up a few times. V gene TRBV20-1 combines with J gene TRBJ1-2; D ambiguous. Germline lookup yields CDR1 DFQATT and CDR2 SNEGSKA (reference sequence). V lost 5 bases, J lost 4 bases, and 11 bases lay in between. The CDR3 runs to 12 residues. CDR3 sequence (DNA): TGCAGTGCTCATCGGGAATTCTATGGCTACACCTTC. Translation: CSAHREFYGYTF.

The genes are TRBV4-3 and TRBJ2-7; D possibly uses TRBD1 or TRBD2 (5 bases each). The CDR3 sequence is 15 residues long. Germline lookup yields CDR1 LGHNA and CDR2 YSLEER. V dropped 0 bases and J dropped 3 bases, with 12 bases sitting between them. The CDR3 bases are TGCGCCAGCAGCCAAGAAGGACATGGAGGCTACGAGCAGTACTTC. As protein: CASSQEGHGGYEQYF.

Of note for this clonotype: This may stem from a read error, because a much larger clone lies one nucleotide away. The J gene is TRBJ2-6, the V gene TRBV7-8; D is possibly TRBD2 (5 bases). In germline, CDR1 is SGHVS, CDR2 FQNEAQ. CDR3 length equals 15 residues. This chain's CDR3 is CASSWESSGVNVLTF. In DNA form, the CDR3 reads TGTGCCAGCAGCTGGGAGTCCTCTGGGGTCAACGTCCTGACTTTC.

This clonotype was detected only a few times. This sequence joins TRBV11-1 and TRBJ2-1; D may be TRBD1 (5 bases). The germline CDR1 and CDR2 sequences are SGHAT and FQDESV (reference sequence). The CDR3 is 15 residues long. Trimming stripped 3 bases from V and 4 bases from J, with 13 bases between. This CDR3 is CASSLTESIYNEQFF. Written as DNA, the CDR3 is TGTGCCAGCAGCTTGACAGAGAGTATATACAATGAGCAGTTCTTC.

The rearrangement uses TRBV2 and TRBJ2-5; 11 nucleotides agree with TRBD2. CDR3 size: 15 residues. Germline assignment: CDR1 SNHLY and CDR2 FYNNEI. The V and J ends lost 7 bases and 2 bases, in that order; junction bases with no gene match: 6. CDR3 bases: TGTGCCAGCAAAGGGACTAGCGGAACACAAGAGACCCAGTACTTC. Its translation is CASKGTSGTQETQYF.

This chain links TRBV20-1 with TRBJ2-7; 7 bases align to TRBD1. V trimming: 6 bases; J trimming: 3 bases; junction bases outside the gene matches: 11. The CDR3 runs 14 residues. CDR1 and CDR2 from the germline V gene are DFQATT and SNEGSKA (reference sequence). The chain's CDR3 is CSAEDRERGYEQYF. DNA for the CDR3: TGCAGTGCCGAAGACAGGGAAAGGGGCTACGAGCAGTACTTC.

The chain combines TRBV15 with TRBJ1-2; TRBD1 matches at 9 bases. V shed 4 bases, J shed 5 bases, and the junction held 5 bases outside the gene matches. This CDR3 region has 14 residues. Germline-derived CDR1 and CDR2 are LNHNV and YYDKDF (reference sequence). This CDR3 reads CATSTGTGPYGYTF. CDR3 nucleotide sequence: TGTGCCACCAGCACCGGGACAGGGCCTTATGGCTACACCTTC.

A word on this clonotype: At one end, the junction sequence differs from germline, possibly due to a read error. This chain links TRBV12-3 or TRBV12-4 with TRBJ1-6; no clear D gene. The CDR3 contains 14 residues. CDR3 DNA sequence: TGTGCCAGCAGTTTGGGAGCGGATCATTCACCCCCCCACTTT. Protein: CASSLGADHSPPHF.

The chain joins TRBV29-1 to TRBJ2-6; no definite D call. The CDR3 sequence is 16 residues long. Trimming pared 5 bases from V and 4 bases from J, leaving 18 bases between. Germline lookup yields CDR1 SQVTM and CDR2 ANQGSEA. CDR3 sequence (DNA): TGCAGCGTTCAGGAGTTCCCCCTCTCGGGGGCCAACGTCCTGACTTTC. Protein: CSVQEFPLSGANVLTF. Filled out from reference TRBV29-1 and TRBJ2-6, the complete variable domain reads SAVISQKPSRDICQRGTSLTIQCQVDSQVTMMFWYRQQPGQSLTLIATANQGSEATYESGFVIDKFPISRPNLTFSTLTVSNMSPEDSSIYLCSVQEFPLSGANVLTFGAGSRLTVL.

The CDR3 nucleotides are TGTGCCAGCAGTTACACCAGGGGTGGCGAGACCCAGTACTTC. This sequence encodes CASSYTRGGETQYF. The V and J genes are TRBV6-6 and TRBJ2-5; tentatively, D is TRBD1 (6 bases). The CDR3 is made up of 14 amino acids. V dropped 2 bases and J dropped 5 bases, with 12 bases sitting between them. The V gene's germline CDR1 is MNHNY and CDR2 SVGAGI (reference sequence).

The CDR3 reads CASSVGGRATNEKLFF. DNA of the CDR3: TGTGCCAGCAGCGTAGGGGGGCGGGCAACTAATGAAAAACTGTTTTTT. This chain connects TRBV9 to TRBJ1-4; tentative D call: TRBD1 (6 bases). The CDR3 is 16 amino acids. Trimming took 0 bases from V and 0 from J, leaving 9 bases between them. The germline V gene has CDR1 SGDLS and CDR2 YYNGEE.

The chain uses TRBV5-1 and TRBJ2-1; TRBD2 matches 7 bases. Per the germline V gene, CDR1 is SGHRS and CDR2 is YFSETQ. Trimming at V came to 0 bases and at J to 6 bases, leaving 9 bases not matched to a gene. The CDR3 extends over 16 amino acids. The CDR3 nucleotides read TGCGCCAGCAGCTTGGGGCGGGAGACTATCCTCAATGAGCAGTTCTTC. This translates into CASSLGRETILNEQFF.

The chain carries TRBV5-1 and TRBJ2-5; no clear D. The ends were cut back, 1 base at V and 1 base at J, with 8 bases in the middle. The CDR3 has 14 amino acids. Germline CDR1 SGHRS, CDR2 YFSETQ. The DNA of the CDR3 is TGCGCCAGCAGCTTGCAAAGGGTCCAAGAGACCCAGTACTTC. As protein: CASSLQRVQETQYF.